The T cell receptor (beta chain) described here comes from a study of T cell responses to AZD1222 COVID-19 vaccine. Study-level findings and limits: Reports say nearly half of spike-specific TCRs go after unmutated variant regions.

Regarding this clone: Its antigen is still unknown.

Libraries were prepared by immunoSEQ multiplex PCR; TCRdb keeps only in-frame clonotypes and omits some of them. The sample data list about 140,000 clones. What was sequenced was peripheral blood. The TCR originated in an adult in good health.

CDR3 protein: CASRLGPSYEQYF. In nucleotides, the CDR3 is TGTGCCAGCAGGCTCGGGCCCTCCTACGAGCAGTACTTC. The V call is TRBV6-5, the J call TRBJ2-7; unclear D gene. Trimming shortened V by 6 bases and J by 0 bases, and 9 bases separated the two germline ends. This CDR3 spans 13 amino acids. CDR1 MNHEY and CDR2 SVGAGI come from the germline V gene.